These 17 T cell receptor beta chains originate from one sample sequenced in a study of blood T cell repertoires in COVID-19. Here immunoSEQ multiplex PCR was the method, and the copy in TCRdb shows in-frame clones only, minus some. Of approximately 300,000 clones listed, less than 85% are singletons. Sequencing was performed on PBMCs or T cells enriched from blood (not recorded which). Receptor source: a woman aged 25 to 45 who had been exposed to COVID-19.

The V and J genes are TRBV9 and TRBJ1-2, with D uncertain. The germline CDR1 and CDR2 sequences are SGDLS and YYNGEE. Trimming removed 3 bases at V and 5 bases at J, with 11 bases between. This CDR3 is 13 amino acids long. DNA for the CDR3: TGTGCCAGCAGCGGAACCGGAGGGTATGGCTACACCTTC. Protein: CASSGTGGYGYTF. Complete variable domain (other parts from reference TRBV9 and TRBJ1-2): DSGVTQTPKHLITATGQRVTLRCSPRSGDLSVYWYQQSLDQGLQFLIQYYNGEERAKGNILERFSAQQFPDLHSELNLSSLELGDSALYFCASSGTGGYGYTFGSGTRLTVV.

This clone was seen a handful of times. The chain joins TRBV19 to TRBJ1-3; a possible D gene is TRBD1 (6 bases). Trimming took 5 bases from V and 0 from J, leaving 14 bases between them. The germline gives CDR1 LNHDA, CDR2 SQIVND (reference sequence). The CDR3 sequence is 16 residues long. Here the CDR3 reads CASSLLGQTSGNTIYF. CDR3 bases: TGTGCCAGTAGTTTACTTGGACAGACCTCTGGAAACACCATATATTTT. The variable domain in full, completed from reference TRBV19 and TRBJ1-3, reads DGGITQSPKYLFRKEGQNVTLSCEQNLNHDAMYWYRQDPGQGLRLIYYSQIVNDFQKGDIAEGYSVSREKKESFPLTVTSAQKNPTAFYLCASSLLGQTSGNTIYFGEGSWLTVV.

This chain connects TRBV30 to TRBJ1-1; a weak D match, TRBD1 (5 bases). Per the germline V gene, CDR1 is GTSNPN and CDR2 is SVGIG (reference sequence). This CDR3 comprises 12 residues. Trimming took off 4 bases at V and 4 bases at J, with 10 bases between the two ends. CDR3 loop: CAWNRGITEAFF. The CDR3 DNA is TGTGCCTGGAATAGGGGTATCACTGAAGCTTTCTTT. Drawing the rest from reference TRBV30 and TRBJ1-1, the complete variable domain is SQTIHQWPATLVQPVGSPLSLECTVEGTSNPNLYWYRQAAGRGLQLLFYSVGIGQISSEVPQNLSASRPQDRQFILSSKKLLLSDSGFYLCAWNRGITEAFFGQGTRLTVV.

This rearrangement joins TRBV2 to TRBJ1-5; D is perhaps TRBD1 (5 bases). Germline CDR1 reads SNHLY; CDR2 reads FYNNEI. The V gene lost 6 bases and the J gene lost 1 base, with 16 bases spanning the gap. CDR3 length: 16 residues. CDR3 protein: CASRGGGRGSNQPQHF. The CDR3 DNA reads as TGTGCCAGCAGAGGTGGAGGGCGGGGGAGCAATCAGCCCCAGCATTTT. Looking up the rest from reference TRBV2 and TRBJ1-5 gives the full variable domain: EPEVTQTPSHQVTQMGQEVILRCVPISNHLYFYWYRQILGQKVEFLVSFYNNEISEKSEIFDDQFSVERPDGSNFTLKIRSTKLEDSAMYFCASRGGGRGSNQPQHFGDGTRLSIL.

This clone came up a few times. The chain uses TRBV5-6 and TRBJ2-1; 9 nucleotides align to TRBD2. The CDR3 has 15 amino acids. With 1 base clipped from V and 3 bases from J, the junction kept 2 bases outside the gene matches. CDR1 is SGHDT and CDR2 is YYEEEE in the germline V gene. The CDR3 sequence is CASSLLSGSYNEQFF. The DNA of the CDR3 is TGTGCCAGCAGCTTGCTTAGCGGGAGCTACAATGAGCAGTTCTTC.

Concerning this clone: A junction end diverges from the germline sequence, so it may reflect a read error. The chain is built from TRBV7-7 and TRBJ2-5; 7 bases are shared with TRBD1. There are 15 residues in the CDR3. Germline V gives CDR1 SSHAT, CDR2 FNYEAQ (reference sequence). CDR3: CASSSGTATQETQYF. The DNA for the CDR3 is TGTGCTAGCAGCTCCGGGACAGCTACGCAAGAGACCCAGTACTTC. Looking up the rest from reference TRBV7-7 and TRBJ2-5 gives the full variable domain: GAGVSQSPRYKVTKRGQDVTLRCDPISSHATLYWYQQALGQGPEFLTYFNYEAQPDKSGLPSDRFSAERPEGSISTLTIQRTEQRDSAMYRCASSSGTATQETQYFGPGTRLLVL.

The gene calls are TRBV12-5 and TRBJ1-1; 8 bases are shared with TRBD1. Germline lookup yields CDR1 LGHNT and CDR2 FRNRAP. Germline trimming cut 2 bases from V and 7 bases from J; bases unmatched to any gene: 3. This CDR3 spans 13 amino acids. The CDR3 region is CASGLLTGVEAFF. Written as DNA, the CDR3 is TGTGCTAGTGGTTTGCTGACAGGGGTTGAAGCTTTCTTT.

J is TRBJ1-2 and V is TRBV18; 7 bases line up with TRBD1. The CDR3 loop spans 14 amino acids. The germline V gene has CDR1 KGHSH and CDR2 LQKENI. Germline trimming cut 4 bases from V and 5 bases from J; bases unmatched to any gene: 7. The CDR3 sequence is CASSLNDREYGYTF. CDR3 in DNA: TGTGCCAGCTCACTTAATGACAGGGAGTATGGCTACACCTTC.

The chain uses TRBV7-2 and TRBJ2-7; D possibly corresponds to TRBD1 (7 bases). This CDR3 is built from 13 residues. The V gene's germline CDR1 is SGHTA and CDR2 FQGNSA. V was shortened by 6 bases and J by 1 base, with 10 bases between the two germline ends. The CDR3 spells CASSQGGSYEQYF. CDR3 DNA sequence: TGTGCCAGCAGTCAGGGGGGTTCCTACGAGCAGTACTTC.

V and J are TRBV27 and TRBJ2-6; 9 bases match TRBD1. Trimming took 6 bases from V and 2 from J; bases not matched to a gene: 8. Germline CDR1 reads MNHEY; CDR2 reads SMNVEV (reference sequence). CDR3 length: 17 residues. The CDR3 DNA follows: TGTGCCAGCAGACTGATAACAGGGGGCCCTGGGGCCAACGTCCTGACTTTC. Translating gives CASRLITGGPGANVLTF.

This chain uses TRBV29-1 with TRBJ1-4; 8 bases map to TRBD1. The ends lost 7 bases at V and 0 bases at J; junction bases unmatched: 4. Germline assignment: CDR1 SQVTM and CDR2 ANQGSEA. The CDR3 totals 14 residues. CDR3 amino acids: CSAGQGSTNEKLFF. Here the CDR3 DNA reads TGCAGCGCTGGACAGGGCTCAACTAATGAAAAACTGTTTTTT.

This clone was recorded once. This sequence joins TRBV9 and TRBJ2-6; no reliable D call. CDR3 length equals 16 residues. Germline V gives CDR1 SGDLS, CDR2 YYNGEE. The germline V and J ends were trimmed by 4 bases and 0 bases, with 11 bases remaining between them. CDR3 loop: CASSLRHLSGANVLTF. The CDR3 region has the DNA TGTGCCAGCAGCCTTCGACATCTCTCTGGGGCCAACGTCCTGACTTTC.

As for this clone: Other DNA sequences in the sample encode the same CDR3. This sequence joins TRBV6-5 and TRBJ2-7, with 10 bases lining up with TRBD1. The germline V gene has CDR1 MNHEY and CDR2 SVGAGI. V shed 5 bases and J 0 bases; nucleotides not matched to a gene: 1. The CDR3 length is 14 residues. DNA of the CDR3: TGTGCCAGCAGTCGGGACAGGGGCTCCTACGAGCAGTACTTC. It translates to CASSRDRGSYEQYF.

The genes are TRBV30 and TRBJ1-2; D may be TRBD1 (6 bases). Between the trimmed V and J ends, which lost 1 base and 5 bases, there was a span of 8 bases. Looked up from germline, CDR1 is GTSNPN and CDR2 is SVGIG (reference sequence). The CDR3 sequence is 12 residues long. The CDR3 DNA reads TGTGCCTGGAGTGGGACAGATTATGGCTACACCTTC. It is translated as CAWSGTDYGYTF.

J is TRBJ1-4 and V is TRBV7-8; D call uncertain. From germline, CDR1 is SGHVS and CDR2 FQNEAQ. Trimming left V 3 bases short and J 3 bases short, with 17 bases between. This CDR3 comprises 17 residues. The CDR3 protein is CASSFRSGEPSNEKLFF. CDR3 sequence (DNA): TGTGCCAGCAGCTTCCGGAGCGGGGAGCCATCTAATGAAAAACTGTTTTTT.

V is TRBV10-3 and J is TRBJ1-1, with D perhaps TRBD1 (6 bases). In germline, CDR1 is ENHRY, CDR2 SYGVKD. The ends were cut back, 6 bases at V and 4 bases at J, with 18 bases in the middle. CDR3 size: 15 residues. The CDR3 sequence: CAISLGQIEGTEAFF. DNA for the CDR3: TGTGCCATCAGCCTAGGACAGATAGAGGGCACTGAAGCTTTCTTT.

The chain uses TRBV7-2 and TRBJ2-3; D is possibly TRBD1 (6 bases). The CDR3 contains 14 residues. The germline V and J ends were trimmed by 6 bases and 0 bases, with 10 bases remaining between them. In germline, CDR1 is SGHTA, CDR2 FQGNSA. DNA for the CDR3: TGTGCCAGCAGTTACAGGGATAGCACAGATACGCAGTATTTT. Its translation is CASSYRDSTDTQYF.